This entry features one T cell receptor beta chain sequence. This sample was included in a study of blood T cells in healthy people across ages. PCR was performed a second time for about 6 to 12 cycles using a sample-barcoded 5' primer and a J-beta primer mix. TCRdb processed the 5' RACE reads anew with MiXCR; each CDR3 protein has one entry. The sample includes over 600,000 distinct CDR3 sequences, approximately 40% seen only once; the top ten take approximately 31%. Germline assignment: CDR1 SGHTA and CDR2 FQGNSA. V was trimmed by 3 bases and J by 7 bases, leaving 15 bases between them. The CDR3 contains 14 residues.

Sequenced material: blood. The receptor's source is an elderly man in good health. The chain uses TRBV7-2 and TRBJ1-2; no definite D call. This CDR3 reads CASSFRQAEGGYTF. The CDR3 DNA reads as TGTGCCAGCAGCTTCAGGCAGGCCGAAGGTGGCTACACCTTC.